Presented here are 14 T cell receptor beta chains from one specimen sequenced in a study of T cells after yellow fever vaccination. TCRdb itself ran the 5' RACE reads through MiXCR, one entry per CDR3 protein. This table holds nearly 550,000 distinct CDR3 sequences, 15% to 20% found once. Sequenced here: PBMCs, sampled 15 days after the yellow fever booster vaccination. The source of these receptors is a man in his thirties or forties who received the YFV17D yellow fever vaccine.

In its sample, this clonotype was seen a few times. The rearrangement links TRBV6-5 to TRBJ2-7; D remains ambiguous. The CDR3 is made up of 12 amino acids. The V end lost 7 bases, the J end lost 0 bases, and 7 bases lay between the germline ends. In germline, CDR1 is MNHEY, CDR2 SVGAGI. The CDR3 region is CASTSASYEQYF. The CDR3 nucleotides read TGTGCCAGCACGAGCGCCTCCTACGAGCAGTACTTC.

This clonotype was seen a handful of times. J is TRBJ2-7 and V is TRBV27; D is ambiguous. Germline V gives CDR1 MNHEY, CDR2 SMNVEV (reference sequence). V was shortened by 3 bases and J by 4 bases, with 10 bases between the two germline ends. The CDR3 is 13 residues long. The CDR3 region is CASSFQTAYEQYF. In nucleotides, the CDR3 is TGTGCCAGCAGTTTCCAGACCGCATACGAGCAGTACTTC.

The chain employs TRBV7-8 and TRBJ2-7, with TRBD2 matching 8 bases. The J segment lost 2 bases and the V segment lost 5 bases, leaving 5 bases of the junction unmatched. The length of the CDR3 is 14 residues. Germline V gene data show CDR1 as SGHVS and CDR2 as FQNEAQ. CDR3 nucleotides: TGTGCCAGCAGCCCCGGGACTAGTACCTACGAGCAGTACTTC. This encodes CASSPGTSTYEQYF.

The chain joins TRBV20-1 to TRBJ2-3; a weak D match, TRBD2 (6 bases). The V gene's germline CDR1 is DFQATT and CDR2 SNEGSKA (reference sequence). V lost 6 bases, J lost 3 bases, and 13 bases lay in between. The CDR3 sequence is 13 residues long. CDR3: CSARTTTTDTQYF. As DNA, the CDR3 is TGCAGTGCAAGGACTACTACTACAGATACGCAGTATTTT.

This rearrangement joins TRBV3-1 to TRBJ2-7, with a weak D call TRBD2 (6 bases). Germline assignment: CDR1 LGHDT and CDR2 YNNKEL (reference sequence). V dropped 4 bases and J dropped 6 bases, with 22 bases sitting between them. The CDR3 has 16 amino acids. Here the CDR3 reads CASSPRHRVGSSEQYF. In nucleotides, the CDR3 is TGTGCCAGCAGCCCCCGTCATCGTGTCGGGAGTTCCGAGCAGTACTTC.

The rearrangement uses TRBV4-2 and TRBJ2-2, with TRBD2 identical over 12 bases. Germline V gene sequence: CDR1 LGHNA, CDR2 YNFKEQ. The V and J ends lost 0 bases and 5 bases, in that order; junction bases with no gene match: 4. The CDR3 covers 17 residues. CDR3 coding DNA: TGTGCCAGCAGCCAAGAAGGGCTAGCGGGAGGGACCGGGGAGCTGTTTTTT. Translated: CASSQEGLAGGTGELFF.

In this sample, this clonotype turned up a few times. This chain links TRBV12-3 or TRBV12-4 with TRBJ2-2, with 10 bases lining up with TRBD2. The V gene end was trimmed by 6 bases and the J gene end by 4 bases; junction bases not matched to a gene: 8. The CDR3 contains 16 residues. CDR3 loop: CASRSSGSGITGELFF. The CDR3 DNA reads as TGTGCCAGCAGGTCTAGCGGGAGTGGGATCACCGGGGAGCTGTTTTTT.

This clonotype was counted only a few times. For the CDR3, the DNA is TGTGCCAGCTCACCCCGTGCGGGAGGCCCCAACACCGGGGAGCTGTTTTTT. This translates into CASSPRAGGPNTGELFF. The chain combines TRBV18 with TRBJ2-2, with TRBD2 matching 8 bases. Germline loops: CDR1 KGHSH, CDR2 LQKENI. Trimming cost V 3 bases and J 2 bases; bases outside gene matches: 8. The CDR3 runs 17 residues.

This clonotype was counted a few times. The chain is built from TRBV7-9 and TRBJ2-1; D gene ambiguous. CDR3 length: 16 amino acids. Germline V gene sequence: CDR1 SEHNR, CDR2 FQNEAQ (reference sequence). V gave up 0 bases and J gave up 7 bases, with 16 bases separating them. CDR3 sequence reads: CASSLAVASYENEQFF. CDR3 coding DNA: TGTGCCAGCAGCTTAGCGGTCGCTAGTTACGAGAATGAGCAGTTCTTC.

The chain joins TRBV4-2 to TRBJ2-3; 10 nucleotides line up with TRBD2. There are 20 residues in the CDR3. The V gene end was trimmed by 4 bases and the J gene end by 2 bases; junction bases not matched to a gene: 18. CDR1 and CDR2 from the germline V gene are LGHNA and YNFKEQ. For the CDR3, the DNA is TGTGCCAGCAGCCTAAGACAGGAGGTACTAGCGGGACACCTCACAGATACGCAGTATTTT. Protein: CASSLRQEVLAGHLTDTQYF.

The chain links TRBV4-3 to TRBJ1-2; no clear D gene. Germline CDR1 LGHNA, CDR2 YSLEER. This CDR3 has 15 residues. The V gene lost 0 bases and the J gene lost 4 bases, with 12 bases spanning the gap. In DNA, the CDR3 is TGCGCCAGCAGCCAAGATCAGAGTTCCTCCTATGGCTACACCTTC. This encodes CASSQDQSSSYGYTF.

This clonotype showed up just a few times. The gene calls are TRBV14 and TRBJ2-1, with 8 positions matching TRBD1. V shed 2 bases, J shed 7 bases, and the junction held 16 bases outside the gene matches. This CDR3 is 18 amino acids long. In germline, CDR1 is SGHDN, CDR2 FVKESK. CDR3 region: CASSQRYGRDRPKNEQFF. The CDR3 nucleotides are TGTGCCAGCAGCCAAAGATACGGAAGGGACAGGCCAAAAAATGAGCAGTTCTTC.

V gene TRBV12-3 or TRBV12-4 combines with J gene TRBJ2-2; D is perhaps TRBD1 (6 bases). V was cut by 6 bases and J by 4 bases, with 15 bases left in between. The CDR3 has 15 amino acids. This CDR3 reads CASRFQGSVTGELFF. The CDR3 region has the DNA TGTGCCAGCAGATTTCAGGGGTCGGTCACCGGGGAGCTGTTTTTT.

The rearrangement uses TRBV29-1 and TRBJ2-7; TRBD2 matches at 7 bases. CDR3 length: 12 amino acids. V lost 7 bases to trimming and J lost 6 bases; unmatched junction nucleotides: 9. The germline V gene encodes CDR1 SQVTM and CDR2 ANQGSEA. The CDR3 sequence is CSAAWGGGEQYF. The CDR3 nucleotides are TGCAGCGCGGCCTGGGGGGGTGGCGAGCAGTACTTC.